This T cell receptor (beta chain) was recorded in a study of cytomegalovirus exposure and HLA in healthy donors (dated by TCRdb to the late 2010s). Concerning the study at large: An earlier analysis of 550 to 700 of the donors reported 250 to 350 Gb of sequence data and 117 million unique TCR beta sequences from about 179 million T cells. The study used immunosequencing to profile the T cell repertoires of several hundred subjects and linked those repertoires to cytomegalovirus serostatus. In an earlier analysis of a few hundred of the donors, high-throughput TCR beta sequencing was used to judge whether each TCR beta V gene segment behaved as functional or pseudogenic. Around 300 gigabases of sequencing data and roughly 90 million unique TCR sequences were included in an early release covering about 600 HLA-typed donors. Every discovery cohort repertoire had been produced on one sequencing platform. Rather than using new phenotypic data, the later analysis identified candidate immune exposures from TCR beta sequences and from how often those sequences occurred across donors. HLA typing covered class I and class II loci at four-digit resolution. To predict cytomegalovirus infection status, the study brought together high-throughput TCR immunosequencing, statistical association of individual TCRs with disease status, and machine learning. In a later genetic analysis, genome-wide SNP genotypes for about 65% of the roughly 670 donors were used, and that subset was treated as a discovery cohort. Besides the first cohort of roughly 660 subjects, a separate validation cohort made up of over 95 different subjects was used. Donor age, sex, ethnicity and CMV serostatus were compiled together with the repertoire data. A later analysis re-analyzed previously published TCR beta repertoires from about 600 donors and added high-resolution HLA genotyping to study TCR occurrence patterns. Among around 400 genotyped donors of the cohort, an average of roughly 240,000 unique TCR beta nucleotide sequences were sequenced per donor, about a sixth of them non-productive. Of the 398 genotyped donors, 70% to 90% were placed in the genetic ancestry cluster associated with self-reported Caucasian donors. The study aimed to test whether signatures of past pathogen exposure could be identified by cataloging public T cell receptors. A handful of DR-DQ haplotypes were handled as single units for association and clustering because linkage in the cohort was strong. The number of donors typed differed by locus, with roughly 629-640 for A, B, C, DRB1 and DQB1, approximately 500 for DQA1, some 570 for DPA1, and 400 to 490 for DPB1. What the authors observed across the whole study: The cohort was sequenced for TCR beta chains only, and without alpha or paired-chain data the features that could be detected were limited. In a later analysis, 15,000 to 20,000 TCR beta sequences were associated with specific HLA alleles at a false discovery rate of 0.05. Most TCR sequences were seen in very few donors, while some public TCRs were found in many individuals. The 87-base-pair reads could not distinguish some IMGT-functional V segments, including TRBV6-2 and TRBV6-3, so those segments were excluded. The presence/absence analyses assumed that sequencing depth was roughly uniform across donors, and that assumption may not be true. The study gave a list of about 150 TCR beta chains associated with cytomegalovirus. An earlier analysis of around 600 of the donors showed that most TCR beta V segments appeared in productive rearrangements either about 87% or about 30% of the time, which broadly matched IMGT annotations. In a later genetic analysis, fewer N-insertions in productive TCRs were reported among donors in an Asian-associated ancestry cluster than the approximately 710-donor mean. According to a later analysis, TCR association rates differed among HLA loci, with DRB1 alleles showing the most associated TCRs and HLA-C alleles showing the fewest. Strong co-occurrence of HLA alleles, especially DR and DQ, made assigning TCR associations to individual alleles difficult. In vitro tests confirmed that three of the cytomegalovirus-associated TCR beta chains recognize cytomegalovirus antigens. An association between a missense DCLRE1C variant and V-gene and J-gene trimming of TCR beta chains was found in a later genetic analysis and replicated in an independent cohort. In a later analysis, several top co-occurrence clusters were reported to appear linked to parvovirus B19, influenza, CMV and Epstein-Barr virus. A cluster of highly shared sequence variants was judged likely to represent a technical artifact of the sequencing pipeline. A further reported finding was that TCR beta sequences accurately predicted the HLA-A and HLA-B alleles for most subjects in the first cohort. Because counts were too low, seventeen rarely observed V segments, including chromosome 9 orphons, were excluded from the earlier analysis of 587 of the donors. Correlated functional status among segregating V segments might be attributable to linkage disequilibrium, but an unknown experimental factor could not be ruled out. According to a later analysis, most CMV-associated TCR beta chains appeared to be HLA-restricted, and the HLA associations seemed to be driven largely by CMV exposure. Because some donors lacked HLA typing at each locus, the association tests relied only on the typed subset. CMV serostatus was the only immune exposure information available for the cohort. In a later analysis, HLA-associated TCR beta chains were found to be more clonally expanded and to have lower generation probabilities than equally common non-associated chains. The classifier was reported to diagnose cytomegalovirus status with high specificity and sensitivity in both the original cohort and the validation cohort. The authors suggested that the approach could potentially be generalized to other disease states and immunological phenotypes.

This clone has only one observation. Which antigen it targets is not known. Per-base quality was not reported, and no clone a single base away is much larger than it. The CDR3 goes from the cysteine to the phenylalanine over 15 residues. CDR3 DNA is the only sequence kept; it has 45 bases, read in frame from the first base. The germline V gene encodes CDR1 SGHRS and CDR2 YFSETQ. The germline ends are 8 bases apart after V is trimmed by 0 bases and J by 1 base. In total, 600 or so healthy bone marrow donors made up the cohort. At the time of sampling, all cohort members were nominally healthy, though unrecorded immune exposures were likely present. The donor was CMV seronegative and belonged to the group of 352 seronegative cohort members. Each donor provided a peripheral blood sample, and peripheral blood mononuclear cells were used for TCR beta sequencing. The Qiagen DNeasy Blood Extraction Kit was used to extract genomic DNA from the blood cell samples.

The receptor library was made with the immunoSEQ multiplex PCR assay. For the multiplex PCR, a mixture combining 60 forward primers for TCR Vbeta segments and 13 reverse primers for TCR Jbeta segments was used. The CDR3 region of rearranged TCR beta genes was amplified from genomic DNA by a multiplex PCR assay. On the Illumina HiSeq System, the amplified TCR beta libraries were sequenced as 87-base-pair reads. Turning to the authors' computational methods: A later analysis counted around 72 million unique TCR beta chains across the 666 repertoires, and 9.5 million to 11 million of these chains were shared by at least two donors. Raw reads were error-corrected and collapsed into unique sequences by a nearest-neighbor algorithm in which closely related sequences were merged to remove PCR and sequencing errors. V, D and J gene segments were assigned by aligning CDR3 sequences to IMGT reference sequences. For a sequence to be retained, a match of at least six nucleotides was required to both a V gene segment and a J gene segment. Rearrangements were called productive when the CDR3 lacked stop codons and stayed in frame with V and J; all others were non-productive. CDR3 was defined by IMGT convention, running from the second conserved V-encoded cysteine to the conserved J-encoded phenylalanine. Sequences without an unambiguous match to a single V gene segment were excluded from the earlier analysis of approximately 560 of the donors. An earlier analysis of several hundred of the donors called V segments functional above 56.7% productive rearrangements and segregating when the between-donor standard deviation exceeded 5%. To diagnose cytomegalovirus status from the catalog of TCR beta chain sequences, a statistical classification framework was built. V and J gene assignment, in a later analysis, came from comparing TCR nucleotide sequences with IMGT/GENE-DB human TR gene sequences. A later analysis assigned CDR3 sequences and most-parsimonious VDJ recombination scenarios with the TCRdist pipeline. In a later analysis, each TCR beta chain was defined by its CDR3 amino acid sequence together with its V-gene family, and reads without a unique V-gene family were excluded. In a later analysis, 450 to 600 highly shared, low-generation-probability nucleotide sequences were removed to address suspected cross-contamination and a sequencing artifact. A later analysis calculated a clonal expansion index for each public chain from normalized within-repertoire ranks of inferred template counts. In a later analysis, generation probabilities were computed using a VDJ recombination model fitted to out-of-frame rearrangements, and the results were checked against IGoR. In a later analysis, TCR-TCR, TCR-HLA and TCR-CMV co-occurrence was scored with hypergeometric tests, and a repertoire-size bias correction was applied to TCR pairs. False discovery rates were estimated in a later analysis by permuting HLA or CMV assignments 20 times. In a later analysis, co-occurring TCRs were grouped using DBSCAN, and TCRdist sequence similarity was added for clustering within HLA-allele-positive subsets. Repertoires with fewer than 30,000 or more than 120,000 public chains, plus five repertoires with anomalous nucleotide sharing, were excluded from co-occurrence clustering. In its TCRdb copy, this immuneACCESS table keeps in-frame sequences only and misses some clones. Where compared with another copy, unresolved V genes explain less than half of these, and the others have no known cause. Clonal size and the V and J genes are those of that table, whereas D and trimming came from the DNA. Across this sample there are around 120,000 clones, with about three quarters seen only once. Jointly, the top ten make up roughly 1.8% of the sample.

The rearranged chain carries TRBV5-1 and TRBJ1-5, with the D gene call left open. The sequence came from a woman aged 35 to 49 in good health and CMV-seronegative. The sample taken for sequencing was PBMCs. The CDR3 here reads CASSLGVPSNQPQHF. The base sequence is TGCGCCAGCAGCTTGGGAGTTCCAAGCAATCAGCCCCAGCATTTT.